The clone carrying this T cell receptor (beta chain) has just a few counts. What it recognizes is unknown. The data derive from a study of identical twins. CDR3 length: 16 amino acids. The germline gives CDR1 SGHTA, CDR2 FQGNSA. Trimming took off 6 bases at V and 0 bases at J, with 15 bases between the two ends. Template switching added a universal primer binding site, and final cDNA carried unique molecular identifiers. Each CDR3 protein gets one entry after TCRdb re-called the 5' RACE reads with MiXCR. The sample contains some 1,700,000 distinct CDR3 sequences, less than 35% of which appear only once. Findings of the study overall: Within cord blood, abundant beta clonotypes carried fewer insertions, but memory repertoires showed no such trend.

The chain joins TRBV7-2 to TRBJ2-1, with D possibly being TRBD1 or TRBD2 (5 bases each). The sequenced sample was cord blood. This clonotype originated in a newborn girl in good health. The CDR3 region is CASSPGTLSSYNEQFF. The DNA of the CDR3 is TGTGCCAGCAGTCCCGGGACGCTCAGCTCCTACAATGAGCAGTTCTTC.